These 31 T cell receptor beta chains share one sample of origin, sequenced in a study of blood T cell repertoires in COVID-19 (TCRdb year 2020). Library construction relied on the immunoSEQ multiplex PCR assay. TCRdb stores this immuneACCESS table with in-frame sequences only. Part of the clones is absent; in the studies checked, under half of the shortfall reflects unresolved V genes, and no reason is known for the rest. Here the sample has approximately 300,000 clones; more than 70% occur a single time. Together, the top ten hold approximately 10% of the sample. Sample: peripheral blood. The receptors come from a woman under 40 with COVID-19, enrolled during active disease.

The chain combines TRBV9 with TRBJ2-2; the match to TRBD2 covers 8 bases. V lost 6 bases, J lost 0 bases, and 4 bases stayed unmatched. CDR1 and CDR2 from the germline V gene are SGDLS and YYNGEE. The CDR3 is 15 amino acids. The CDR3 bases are TGTGCCAGCACCAGACTAGCGTCGAACACCGGGGAGCTGTTTTTT. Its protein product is CASTRLASNTGELFF.

The CDR3 sequence is CASSLSSGAYSPLHF. CDR3 sequence (DNA): TGTGCCAGCAGCTTATCGTCAGGGGCGTATTCACCCCTCCACTTT. V usage is TRBV5-5 and J usage is TRBJ1-6; possible D gene TRBD1, 6 bases. CDR1 SGHKS and CDR2 YYEKEE come from the germline V gene (reference sequence). The CDR3 is made up of 15 amino acids. The V and J ends lost 2 bases and 8 bases respectively, with 14 bases between them.

CDR3: CASSTQEREASYEQYF. The CDR3 DNA is TGTGCCAGCAGTACTCAGGAGCGGGAGGCGTCCTACGAGCAGTACTTC. V usage is TRBV25-1 and J usage is TRBJ2-7, with TRBD2 matching 9 bases. Germline V lookup: CDR1 MGHDK, CDR2 SYGVNS. CDR3 length: 16 amino acids. With 5 bases clipped from V and 1 base from J, the junction kept 9 bases outside the gene matches.

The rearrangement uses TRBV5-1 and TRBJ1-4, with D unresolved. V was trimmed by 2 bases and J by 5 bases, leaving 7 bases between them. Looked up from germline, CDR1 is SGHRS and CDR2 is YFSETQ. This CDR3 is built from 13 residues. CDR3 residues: CASSFPENEKLFF. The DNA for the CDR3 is TGCGCCAGCAGCTTCCCAGAAAATGAAAAACTGTTTTTT. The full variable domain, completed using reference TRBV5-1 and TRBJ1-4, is KAGVTQTPRYLIKTRGQQVTLSCSPISGHRSVSWYQQTPGQGLQFLFEYFSETQRNKGNFPGRFSGRQFSNSRSEMNVSTLELGDSALYLCASSFPENEKLFFGSGTQLSVL.

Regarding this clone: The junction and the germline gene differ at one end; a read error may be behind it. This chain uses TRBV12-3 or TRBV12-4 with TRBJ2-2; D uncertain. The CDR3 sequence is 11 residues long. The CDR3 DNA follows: TGCGGAGTGGTGAACACCGGGGAGCTGTTTTTT. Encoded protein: CGVVNTGELFF.

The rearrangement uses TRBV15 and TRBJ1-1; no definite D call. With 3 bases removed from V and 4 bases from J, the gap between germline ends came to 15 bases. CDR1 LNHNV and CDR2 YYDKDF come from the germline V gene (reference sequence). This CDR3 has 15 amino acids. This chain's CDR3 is CATSSDLRRGTEAFF. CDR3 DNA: TGTGCCACCAGCAGTGATTTACGTCGAGGCACTGAAGCTTTCTTT. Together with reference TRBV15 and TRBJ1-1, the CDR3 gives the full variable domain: DAMVIQNPRYQVTQFGKPVTLSCSQTLNHNVMYWYQQKSSQAPKLLFHYYDKDFNNEADTPDNFQSRRPNTSFCFLDIRSPGLGDTAMYLCATSSDLRRGTEAFFGQGTRLTVV.

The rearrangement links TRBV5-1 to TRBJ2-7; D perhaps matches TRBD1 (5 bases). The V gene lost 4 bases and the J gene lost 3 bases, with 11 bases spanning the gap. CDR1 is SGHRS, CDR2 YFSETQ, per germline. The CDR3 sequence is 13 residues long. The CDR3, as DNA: TGCGCCAGCAGCCCAGGGCGACTCTACGAGCAGTACTTC. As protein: CASSPGRLYEQYF.

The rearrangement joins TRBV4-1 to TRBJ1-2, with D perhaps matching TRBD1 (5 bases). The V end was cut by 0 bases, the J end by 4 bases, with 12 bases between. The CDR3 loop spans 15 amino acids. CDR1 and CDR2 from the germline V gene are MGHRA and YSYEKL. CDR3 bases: TGCGCCAGCAGCCAAGATCCGGGGGTAAGCTATGGCTACACCTTC. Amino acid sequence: CASSQDPGVSYGYTF.

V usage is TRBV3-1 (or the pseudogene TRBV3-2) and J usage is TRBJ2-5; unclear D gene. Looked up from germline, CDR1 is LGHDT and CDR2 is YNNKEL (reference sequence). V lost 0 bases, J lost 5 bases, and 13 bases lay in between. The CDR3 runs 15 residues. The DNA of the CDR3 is TGTGCCAGCAGCCAAGAAGCAGGCTCCATGGAGACCCAGTACTTC. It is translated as CASSQEAGSMETQYF.

Written as DNA, the CDR3 is TGTGCCAGCAGTTCACTAGCGGGAGGGCCCGTGGGTGAGCAGTACTTC. Amino acid sequence: CASSSLAGGPVGEQYF. The chain couples TRBV28 to TRBJ2-7; 13 bases align to TRBD2. The CDR3 has 16 amino acids. Germline V gene sequence: CDR1 MDHEN, CDR2 SYDVKM. V gave up 4 bases and J gave up 7 bases; unmatched junction bases: 10.

For the CDR3, the DNA is TGTGCCAGCAGTTTATTACAGGGAGAAGATACGCAGTATTTT. Its protein product is CASSLLQGEDTQYF. V gene TRBV28 combines with J gene TRBJ2-3; maybe TRBD1 (6 bases). Trimming took off 1 base at V and 5 bases at J, with 10 bases between the two ends. The CDR3 is 14 amino acids. Germline V gene sequence: CDR1 MDHEN, CDR2 SYDVKM.

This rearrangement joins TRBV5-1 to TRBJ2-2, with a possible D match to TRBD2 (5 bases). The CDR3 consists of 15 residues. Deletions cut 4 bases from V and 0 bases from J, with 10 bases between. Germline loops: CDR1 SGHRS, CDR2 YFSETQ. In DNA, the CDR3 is TGCGCCAGCAGCGGTGGACTTCCGAACACCGGGGAGCTGTTTTTT. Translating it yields CASSGGLPNTGELFF.

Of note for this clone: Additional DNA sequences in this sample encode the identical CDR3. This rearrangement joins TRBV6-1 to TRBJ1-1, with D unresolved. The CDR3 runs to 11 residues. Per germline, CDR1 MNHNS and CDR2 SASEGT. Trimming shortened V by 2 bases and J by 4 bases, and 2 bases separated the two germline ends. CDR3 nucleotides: TGTGCCAGCAGTGAACTCACTGAAGCTTTCTTT. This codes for CASSELTEAFF.

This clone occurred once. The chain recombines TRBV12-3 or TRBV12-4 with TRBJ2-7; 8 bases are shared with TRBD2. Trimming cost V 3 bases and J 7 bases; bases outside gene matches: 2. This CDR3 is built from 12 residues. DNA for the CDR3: TGTGCCAGCAGTTTGGGACTAGGGGAGCAGTACTTC. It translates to CASSLGLGEQYF.

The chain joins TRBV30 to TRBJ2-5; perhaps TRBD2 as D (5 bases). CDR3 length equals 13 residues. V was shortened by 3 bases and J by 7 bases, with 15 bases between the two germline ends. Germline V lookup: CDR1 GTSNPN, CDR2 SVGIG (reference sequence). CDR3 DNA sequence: TGTGCCTGGAGCCTAGGAGGTCGAGGGACCCAGTACTTC. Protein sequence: CAWSLGGRGTQYF. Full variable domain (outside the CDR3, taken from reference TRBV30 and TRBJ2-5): SQTIHQWPATLVQPVGSPLSLECTVEGTSNPNLYWYRQAAGRGLQLLFYSVGIGQISSEVPQNLSASRPQDRQFILSSKKLLLSDSGFYLCAWSLGGRGTQYFGPGTRLLVL.

CDR3 residues: CATSDFSGENTGELFF. The CDR3 nucleotides are TGTGCCACCAGTGATTTTTCAGGGGAGAACACCGGGGAGCTGTTTTTT. The chain combines TRBV24-1 with TRBJ2-2, with a tentative D call TRBD1 (6 bases). The germline V and J ends were trimmed by 1 base and 1 base, with 9 bases remaining between them. There are 16 residues in the CDR3. Germline loops: CDR1 KGHDR, CDR2 SFDVKD.

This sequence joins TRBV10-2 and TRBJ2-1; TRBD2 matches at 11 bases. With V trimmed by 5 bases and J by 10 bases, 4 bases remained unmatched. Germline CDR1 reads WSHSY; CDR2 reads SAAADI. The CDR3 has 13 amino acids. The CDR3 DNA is TGCGCCAGCAGTATTAGCGGGAGGGGGGAGCAGTTCTTC. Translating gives CASSISGRGEQFF.

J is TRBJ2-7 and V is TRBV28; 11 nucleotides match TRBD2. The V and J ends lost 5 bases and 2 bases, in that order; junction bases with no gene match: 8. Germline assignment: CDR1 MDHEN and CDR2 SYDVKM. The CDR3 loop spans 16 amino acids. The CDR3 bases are TGTGCCAGCAGTCTGATAGCGGGAGGGATCCCCTACGAGCAGTACTTC. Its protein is CASSLIAGGIPYEQYF.

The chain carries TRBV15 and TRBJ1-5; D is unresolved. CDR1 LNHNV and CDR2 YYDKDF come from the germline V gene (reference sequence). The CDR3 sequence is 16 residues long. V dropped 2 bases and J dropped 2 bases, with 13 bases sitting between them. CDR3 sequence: CATSRSGGEGNQPQHF. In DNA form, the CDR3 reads TGTGCCACCAGCAGATCAGGAGGCGAGGGCAATCAGCCCCAGCATTTT.

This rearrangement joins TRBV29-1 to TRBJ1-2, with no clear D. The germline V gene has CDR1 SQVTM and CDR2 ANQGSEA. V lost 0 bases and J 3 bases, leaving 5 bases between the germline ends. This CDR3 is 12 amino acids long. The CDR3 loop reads CSVEDGDYGYTF. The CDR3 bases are TGCAGCGTTGAAGACGGAGACTATGGCTACACCTTC.

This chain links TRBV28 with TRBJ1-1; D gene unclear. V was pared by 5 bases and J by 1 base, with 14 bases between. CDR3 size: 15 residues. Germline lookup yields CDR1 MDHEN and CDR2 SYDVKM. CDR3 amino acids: CASSRPGYQNTEAFF. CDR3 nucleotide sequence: TGTGCCAGCAGTCGCCCCGGGTATCAGAACACTGAAGCTTTCTTT.

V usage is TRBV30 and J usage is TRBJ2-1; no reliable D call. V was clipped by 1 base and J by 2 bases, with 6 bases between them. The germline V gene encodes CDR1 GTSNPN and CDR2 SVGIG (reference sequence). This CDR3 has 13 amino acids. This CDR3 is CAWSGQTYNEQFF. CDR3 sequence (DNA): TGTGCCTGGAGTGGGCAGACCTACAATGAGCAGTTCTTC. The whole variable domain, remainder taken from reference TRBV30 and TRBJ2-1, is SQTIHQWPATLVQPVGSPLSLECTVEGTSNPNLYWYRQAAGRGLQLLFYSVGIGQISSEVPQNLSASRPQDRQFILSSKKLLLSDSGFYLCAWSGQTYNEQFFGPGTRLTVL.

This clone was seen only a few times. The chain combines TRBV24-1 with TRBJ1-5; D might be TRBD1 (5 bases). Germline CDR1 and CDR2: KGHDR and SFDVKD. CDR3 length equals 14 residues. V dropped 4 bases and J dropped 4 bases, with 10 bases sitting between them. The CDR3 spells CATSDAGPNQPQHF. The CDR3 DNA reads TGTGCCACCAGTGACGCAGGGCCTAATCAGCCCCAGCATTTT.

The CDR3 nucleotides read TGTGCCAGCAGCCGACAGGGGGGCTGGGGCGAGCAGTACTTC. Its translation is CASSRQGGWGEQYF. The chain employs TRBV14 and TRBJ2-7, with TRBD1 matching 9 bases. The CDR3 loop spans 14 amino acids. Trimming at V came to 4 bases and at J to 6 bases, leaving 7 bases not matched to a gene. Germline CDR1 reads SGHDN; CDR2 reads FVKESK.

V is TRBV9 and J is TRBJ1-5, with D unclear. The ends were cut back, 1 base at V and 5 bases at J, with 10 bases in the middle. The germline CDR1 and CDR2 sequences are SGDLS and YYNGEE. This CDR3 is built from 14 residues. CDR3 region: CASSVSPVDQPQHF. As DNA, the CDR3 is TGTGCCAGCAGCGTATCCCCTGTCGATCAGCCCCAGCATTTT.

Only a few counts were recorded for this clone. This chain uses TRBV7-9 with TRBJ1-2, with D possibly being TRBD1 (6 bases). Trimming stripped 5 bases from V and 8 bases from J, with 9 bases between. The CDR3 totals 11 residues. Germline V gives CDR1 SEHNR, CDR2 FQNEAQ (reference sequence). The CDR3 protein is CASSLRGGYTF. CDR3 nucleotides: TGTGCCAGCAGCCTCAGGGGCGGCTACACCTTC. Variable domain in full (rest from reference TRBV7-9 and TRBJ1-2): DTGVSQNPRHKITKRGQNVTFRCDPISEHNRLYWYRQTLGQGPEFLTYFQNEAQLEKSRLLSDRFSAERPKGSFSTLEIQRTEQGDSAMYLCASSLRGGYTFGSGTRLTVV.

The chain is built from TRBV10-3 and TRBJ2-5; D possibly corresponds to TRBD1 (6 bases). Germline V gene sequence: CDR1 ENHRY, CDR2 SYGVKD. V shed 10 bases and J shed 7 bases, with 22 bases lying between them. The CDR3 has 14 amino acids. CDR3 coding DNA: TGTGCCACCCTCCAGCCCGACCTGGGGGCGACCCAGTACTTC. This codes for CATLQPDLGATQYF.

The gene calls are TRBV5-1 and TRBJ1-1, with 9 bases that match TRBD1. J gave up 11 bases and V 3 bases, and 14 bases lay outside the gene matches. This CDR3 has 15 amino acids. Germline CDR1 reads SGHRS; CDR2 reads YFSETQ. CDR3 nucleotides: TGCGCCAGCAGCTCGGGACAGGGCATTCTCCATGGCGCTTTCTTT. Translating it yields CASSSGQGILHGAFF.

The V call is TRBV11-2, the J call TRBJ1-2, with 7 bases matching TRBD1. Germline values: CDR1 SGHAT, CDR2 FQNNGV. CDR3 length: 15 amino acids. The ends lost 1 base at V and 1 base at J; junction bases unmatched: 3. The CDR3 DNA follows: TGTGCCAGCAGCTTAGCGACAGGGAATAACTATGGCTACACCTTC. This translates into CASSLATGNNYGYTF.

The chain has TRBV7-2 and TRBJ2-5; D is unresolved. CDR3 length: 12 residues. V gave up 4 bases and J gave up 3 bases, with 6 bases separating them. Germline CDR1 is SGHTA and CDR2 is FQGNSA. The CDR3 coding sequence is TGTGCCAGCAGCTACACCAAAGAGACCCAGTACTTC. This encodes CASSYTKETQYF. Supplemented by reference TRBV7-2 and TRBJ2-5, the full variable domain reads GAGVSQSPSNKVTEKGKDVELRCDPISGHTALYWYRQSLGQGLEFLIYFQGNSAPDKSGLPSDRFSAERTGGSVSTLTIQRTQQEDSAVYLCASSYTKETQYFGPGTRLLVL.

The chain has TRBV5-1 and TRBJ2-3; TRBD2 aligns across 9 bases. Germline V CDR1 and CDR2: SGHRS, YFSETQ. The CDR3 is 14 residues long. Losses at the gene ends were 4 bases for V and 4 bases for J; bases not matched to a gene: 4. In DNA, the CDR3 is TGCGCCAGCAGCCCGGCGGGGGGGCCAGATACGCAGTATTTT. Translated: CASSPAGGPDTQYF. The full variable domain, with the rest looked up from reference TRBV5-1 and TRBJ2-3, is KAGVTQTPRYLIKTRGQQVTLSCSPISGHRSVSWYQQTPGQGLQFLFEYFSETQRNKGNFPGRFSGRQFSNSRSEMNVSTLELGDSALYLCASSPAGGPDTQYFGPGTRLTVL.